The 22 T cell receptor beta chains in this list originate from one sample, sequenced in a study of shared T cell receptors in the human thymus. Profiling relied on immunoSEQ multiplex PCR, and the TCRdb table lists in-frame clones only, not all of them. This sample yields hundreds of thousands of clones, of which around 87% are seen a single time; roughly 0.0094% belongs to the top ten. This sample also appeared in a second study, on human thymus T cells.

The sequenced material came from thymocytes. The receptors originated from a boy less than two years old with a congenital heart defect.

The V call is TRBV5-6, the J call TRBJ1-2; D may be TRBD1 (5 bases). This CDR3 has 13 residues. V lost 1 base to trimming and J lost 8 bases, with 12 bases between them. The germline CDR1 and CDR2 sequences are SGHDT and YYEEEE. The DNA of the CDR3 is TGTGCCAGCAGCTTGACCTCAAGGGGAGGCTACACCTTC. It yields the protein CASSLTSRGGYTF.

The chain joins TRBV2 to TRBJ2-1; 9 bases align to TRBD2. The trim removed 2 bases at V and 8 bases at J, leaving 10 bases unmatched. The V gene's germline CDR1 is SNHLY and CDR2 FYNNEI. The length of the CDR3 is 16 residues. The CDR3 loop is CASSERLAGRKDEQFF. The CDR3 DNA reads TGTGCCAGCAGTGAAAGGCTAGCGGGAAGGAAGGATGAGCAGTTCTTC.

There are a few counts of this clone. The chain links TRBV12-5 to TRBJ1-2; TRBD1 aligns across 7 bases. Germline V gene lookup returns CDR1 LGHNT and CDR2 FRNRAP. The CDR3 spans 15 residues. The ends lost 4 bases at V and 4 bases at J; junction bases unmatched: 9. CDR3 coding DNA: TGTGCTAGTGGTTCGGAAGTTGACAGGGTCTATGGCTACACCTTC. Protein: CASGSEVDRVYGYTF.

In this sample, this clone turned up once. The rearrangement links TRBV18 to TRBJ2-7, with 7 bases identical to TRBD1. The CDR3 is made up of 14 amino acids. Looked up from germline, CDR1 is KGHSH and CDR2 is LQKENI. With 3 bases clipped from V and 5 bases from J, the junction kept 7 bases outside the gene matches. In DNA form, the CDR3 reads TGTGCCAGCTCACCGGGACAGAATATAGACGAGCAGTACTTC. Protein product: CASSPGQNIDEQYF.

V is TRBV5-4 and J is TRBJ2-3; 8 bases are a match to TRBD2. The trim removed 5 bases at V and 2 bases at J, leaving 10 bases unmatched. Germline loops: CDR1 SGHNT, CDR2 YYREEE (reference sequence). CDR3 length: 16 amino acids. CDR3 nucleotide sequence: TGTGCCAGCAGTTCCCCTACTAGCGGTTCCACAGATACGCAGTATTTT. It yields the protein CASSSPTSGSTDTQYF.

The J gene is TRBJ2-7, the V gene TRBV7-8, with 7 bases identical to TRBD2. Trimming cost V 5 bases and J 5 bases; bases outside gene matches: 3. CDR1 is SGHVS and CDR2 is FQNEAQ in the germline V gene. There are 12 residues in the CDR3. CDR3 DNA: TGTGCCAGCAGCCGGGGAGGGAACGAGCAGTACTTC. Translating gives CASSRGGNEQYF.

The rearrangement joins TRBV7-8 to TRBJ2-1; D not resolved. V was cut by 5 bases and J by 13 bases, with 15 bases left in between. This CDR3 is 12 amino acids long. The V gene's germline CDR1 is SGHVS and CDR2 FQNEAQ. This CDR3 is CASSAPESTQFF. The DNA for the CDR3 is TGTGCCAGCAGCGCCCCGGAGTCGACTCAGTTCTTC.

Here the CDR3 reads CASSAGTEYNEQFF. The CDR3 DNA reads as TGCGCCAGCAGCGCCGGGACAGAGTACAATGAGCAGTTCTTC. The chain uses TRBV5-1 and TRBJ2-1, with TRBD1 identical over 7 bases. The germline gives CDR1 SGHRS, CDR2 YFSETQ. The CDR3 loop spans 14 amino acids. The J segment lost 4 bases and the V segment lost 4 bases, leaving 5 bases of the junction unmatched.

J is TRBJ2-7 and V is TRBV7-2; 7 bases line up with TRBD1. J was trimmed by 2 bases and V by 1 base; bases with no gene match: 8. The CDR3 runs to 16 residues. Germline values: CDR1 SGHTA, CDR2 FQGNSA. DNA of the CDR3: TGTGCCAGCAGCTTAGGACAGGGCAATTTGACCTACGAGCAGTACTTC. This encodes CASSLGQGNLTYEQYF.

This chain joins TRBV6-1 and TRBJ2-7; a weak D match, TRBD1 (5 bases). The CDR3 is 17 amino acids. The germline V gene encodes CDR1 MNHNS and CDR2 SASEGT. Trimming stripped 2 bases from V and 5 bases from J, with 22 bases between. CDR3 amino acids: CASSERGFAGPVHEQYF. The CDR3 bases are TGTGCCAGCAGTGAACGCGGCTTTGCAGGGCCGGTACACGAGCAGTACTTC.

Remarks on this clone: At one end the junction does not follow the germline gene, possibly because of a read error. The rearrangement joins TRBV7-7 to TRBJ2-2; 8 nucleotides match TRBD2. The CDR3 loop spans 18 amino acids. Germline V gene data show CDR1 as SSHAT and CDR2 as FNYEAQ (reference sequence). The CDR3 DNA is TGTGCTAGCAGCTCTATCCCAAAAGAGCGGGGGATCACCGGGGAGCTGTTTTTT. The encoded protein is CASSSIPKERGITGELFF.

The V gene is TRBV5-4, the J gene TRBJ2-1; the match to TRBD2 covers 12 bases. CDR1 and CDR2 from the germline V gene are SGHNT and YYREEE (reference sequence). J gave up 5 bases and V 4 bases, and 7 bases lay outside the gene matches. The CDR3 is 16 residues long. The CDR3 is CASSPWTSGKNNEQFF. CDR3 DNA: TGTGCCAGCAGCCCCTGGACTAGCGGGAAAAACAATGAGCAGTTCTTC.

The chain combines TRBV2 with TRBJ1-1, with a weak D call TRBD1 (6 bases). V was shortened by 2 bases and J by 8 bases, with 12 bases between the two germline ends. There are 13 residues in the CDR3. CDR1 is SNHLY, CDR2 FYNNEI, per germline. The CDR3 region has the DNA TGTGCCAGCAGTGAAAACAGGGAACCCGAAGCTTTCTTT. Translation gives CASSENREPEAFF.

This clone has a single count. The rearrangement joins TRBV7-6 to TRBJ2-5; no definite D call. The CDR3 is made up of 14 amino acids. CDR1 is SGHVS and CDR2 is FNYEAQ in the germline V gene. Trimming removed 5 bases at V and 7 bases at J, with 17 bases between. CDR3 sequence: CASSPILGPGTQYF. The CDR3 DNA reads TGTGCCAGCAGCCCAATACTGGGTCCAGGGACCCAGTACTTC.

There are a few counts of this clone. The rearrangement links TRBV20-1 to TRBJ1-2; a possible D gene is TRBD1 (5 bases). This CDR3 region has 10 residues. The germline V and J ends were trimmed by 4 bases and 8 bases, with 8 bases remaining between them. Germline V CDR1 and CDR2: DFQATT, SNEGSKA (reference sequence). In DNA, the CDR3 is TGCAGTGCTACAGGGCTAGGCTACACCTTC. Translating it yields CSATGLGYTF.

This chain uses TRBV5-6 with TRBJ1-4, with D possibly being TRBD1 (6 bases). CDR1 is SGHDT and CDR2 is YYEEEE in the germline V gene. The CDR3 length is 17 residues. The V gene lost 6 bases and the J gene lost 1 base, with 19 bases spanning the gap. The CDR3 DNA sequence: TGTGCCAGCACCCTCAGGGGCAGACATATAACTAATGAAAAACTGTTTTTT. Encoded protein: CASTLRGRHITNEKLFF. Combining the CDR3 with reference TRBV5-6 and TRBJ1-4 gives the whole variable domain DAGVTQSPTHLIKTRGQQVTLRCSPKSGHDTVSWYQQALGQGPQFIFQYYEEEERQRGNFPDRFSGHQFPNYSSELNVNALLLGDSALYLCASTLRGRHITNEKLFFGSGTQLSVL.

The chain carries TRBV25-1 and TRBJ2-1; the D is unclear. The ends were cut back, 7 bases at V and 0 bases at J, with 10 bases in the middle. Germline lookup yields CDR1 MGHDK and CDR2 SYGVNS. The CDR3 is 14 residues long. CDR3 sequence reads: CASTSDSSYNEQFF. The CDR3 DNA reads as TGTGCCAGCACCAGCGATAGCTCCTACAATGAGCAGTTCTTC.

The J gene is TRBJ2-2, the V gene TRBV12-5, with 10 bases that match TRBD2. The ends lost 7 bases at V and 3 bases at J; junction bases unmatched: 17. CDR3 size: 19 residues. Per germline, CDR1 LGHNT and CDR2 FRNRAP. The CDR3 reads CASDPGLAGVGGDTGELFF. Here the CDR3 DNA reads TGTGCTAGTGATCCCGGCCTAGCGGGAGTAGGAGGGGACACCGGGGAGCTGTTTTTT.

The chain joins TRBV30 to TRBJ2-7; 13 bases are shared with TRBD2. J was trimmed by 0 bases and V by 1 base; bases with no gene match: 12. The CDR3 consists of 19 residues. Germline CDR1 is GTSNPN and CDR2 is SVGIG (reference sequence). CDR3 nucleotides: TGTGCCTGGAGTGAATGGACTAGCGGGAGACTGTCTAGCTCCTACGAGCAGTACTTC. Its translation is CAWSEWTSGRLSSSYEQYF.

This chain connects TRBV7-8 to TRBJ1-2, with TRBD1 identical over 10 bases. J gave up 7 bases and V 3 bases, and 8 bases lay outside the gene matches. Germline CDR1 is SGHVS and CDR2 is FQNEAQ. The CDR3 is 15 residues long. For the CDR3, the DNA is TGTGCCAGCAGCTTGGCTCCTGGACAGGGGGGTGGCTACACCTTC. Translation gives CASSLAPGQGGGYTF. Complete variable domain (other parts from reference TRBV7-8 and TRBJ1-2): GAGVSQSPRYKVAKRGQDVALRCDPISGHVSLFWYQQALGQGPEFLTYFQNEAQLDKSGLPSDRFFAERPEGSVSTLKIQRTQQEDSAVYLCASSLAPGQGGGYTFGSGTRLTVV.

This clone was found once. V gene TRBV5-1 combines with J gene TRBJ2-1; 8 positions agree with TRBD1. The germline CDR1 and CDR2 sequences are SGHRS and YFSETQ. The length of the CDR3 is 16 residues. V shed 6 bases and J 4 bases; nucleotides not matched to a gene: 12. The CDR3 spells CASTKYVQGAYNEQFF. CDR3 DNA sequence: TGCGCCAGCACTAAGTACGTGCAGGGGGCATACAATGAGCAGTTCTTC.

The chain combines TRBV14 with TRBJ2-7; D is perhaps TRBD2 (6 bases). Per the germline V gene, CDR1 is SGHDN and CDR2 is FVKESK. The CDR3 sequence is 15 residues long. Trimming took 1 base from V and 2 from J, leaving 12 bases between them. The CDR3 bases are TGTGCCAGCAGCCAAGGGAGACTAGAAGCCTACGAGCAGTACTTC. It translates to CASSQGRLEAYEQYF.